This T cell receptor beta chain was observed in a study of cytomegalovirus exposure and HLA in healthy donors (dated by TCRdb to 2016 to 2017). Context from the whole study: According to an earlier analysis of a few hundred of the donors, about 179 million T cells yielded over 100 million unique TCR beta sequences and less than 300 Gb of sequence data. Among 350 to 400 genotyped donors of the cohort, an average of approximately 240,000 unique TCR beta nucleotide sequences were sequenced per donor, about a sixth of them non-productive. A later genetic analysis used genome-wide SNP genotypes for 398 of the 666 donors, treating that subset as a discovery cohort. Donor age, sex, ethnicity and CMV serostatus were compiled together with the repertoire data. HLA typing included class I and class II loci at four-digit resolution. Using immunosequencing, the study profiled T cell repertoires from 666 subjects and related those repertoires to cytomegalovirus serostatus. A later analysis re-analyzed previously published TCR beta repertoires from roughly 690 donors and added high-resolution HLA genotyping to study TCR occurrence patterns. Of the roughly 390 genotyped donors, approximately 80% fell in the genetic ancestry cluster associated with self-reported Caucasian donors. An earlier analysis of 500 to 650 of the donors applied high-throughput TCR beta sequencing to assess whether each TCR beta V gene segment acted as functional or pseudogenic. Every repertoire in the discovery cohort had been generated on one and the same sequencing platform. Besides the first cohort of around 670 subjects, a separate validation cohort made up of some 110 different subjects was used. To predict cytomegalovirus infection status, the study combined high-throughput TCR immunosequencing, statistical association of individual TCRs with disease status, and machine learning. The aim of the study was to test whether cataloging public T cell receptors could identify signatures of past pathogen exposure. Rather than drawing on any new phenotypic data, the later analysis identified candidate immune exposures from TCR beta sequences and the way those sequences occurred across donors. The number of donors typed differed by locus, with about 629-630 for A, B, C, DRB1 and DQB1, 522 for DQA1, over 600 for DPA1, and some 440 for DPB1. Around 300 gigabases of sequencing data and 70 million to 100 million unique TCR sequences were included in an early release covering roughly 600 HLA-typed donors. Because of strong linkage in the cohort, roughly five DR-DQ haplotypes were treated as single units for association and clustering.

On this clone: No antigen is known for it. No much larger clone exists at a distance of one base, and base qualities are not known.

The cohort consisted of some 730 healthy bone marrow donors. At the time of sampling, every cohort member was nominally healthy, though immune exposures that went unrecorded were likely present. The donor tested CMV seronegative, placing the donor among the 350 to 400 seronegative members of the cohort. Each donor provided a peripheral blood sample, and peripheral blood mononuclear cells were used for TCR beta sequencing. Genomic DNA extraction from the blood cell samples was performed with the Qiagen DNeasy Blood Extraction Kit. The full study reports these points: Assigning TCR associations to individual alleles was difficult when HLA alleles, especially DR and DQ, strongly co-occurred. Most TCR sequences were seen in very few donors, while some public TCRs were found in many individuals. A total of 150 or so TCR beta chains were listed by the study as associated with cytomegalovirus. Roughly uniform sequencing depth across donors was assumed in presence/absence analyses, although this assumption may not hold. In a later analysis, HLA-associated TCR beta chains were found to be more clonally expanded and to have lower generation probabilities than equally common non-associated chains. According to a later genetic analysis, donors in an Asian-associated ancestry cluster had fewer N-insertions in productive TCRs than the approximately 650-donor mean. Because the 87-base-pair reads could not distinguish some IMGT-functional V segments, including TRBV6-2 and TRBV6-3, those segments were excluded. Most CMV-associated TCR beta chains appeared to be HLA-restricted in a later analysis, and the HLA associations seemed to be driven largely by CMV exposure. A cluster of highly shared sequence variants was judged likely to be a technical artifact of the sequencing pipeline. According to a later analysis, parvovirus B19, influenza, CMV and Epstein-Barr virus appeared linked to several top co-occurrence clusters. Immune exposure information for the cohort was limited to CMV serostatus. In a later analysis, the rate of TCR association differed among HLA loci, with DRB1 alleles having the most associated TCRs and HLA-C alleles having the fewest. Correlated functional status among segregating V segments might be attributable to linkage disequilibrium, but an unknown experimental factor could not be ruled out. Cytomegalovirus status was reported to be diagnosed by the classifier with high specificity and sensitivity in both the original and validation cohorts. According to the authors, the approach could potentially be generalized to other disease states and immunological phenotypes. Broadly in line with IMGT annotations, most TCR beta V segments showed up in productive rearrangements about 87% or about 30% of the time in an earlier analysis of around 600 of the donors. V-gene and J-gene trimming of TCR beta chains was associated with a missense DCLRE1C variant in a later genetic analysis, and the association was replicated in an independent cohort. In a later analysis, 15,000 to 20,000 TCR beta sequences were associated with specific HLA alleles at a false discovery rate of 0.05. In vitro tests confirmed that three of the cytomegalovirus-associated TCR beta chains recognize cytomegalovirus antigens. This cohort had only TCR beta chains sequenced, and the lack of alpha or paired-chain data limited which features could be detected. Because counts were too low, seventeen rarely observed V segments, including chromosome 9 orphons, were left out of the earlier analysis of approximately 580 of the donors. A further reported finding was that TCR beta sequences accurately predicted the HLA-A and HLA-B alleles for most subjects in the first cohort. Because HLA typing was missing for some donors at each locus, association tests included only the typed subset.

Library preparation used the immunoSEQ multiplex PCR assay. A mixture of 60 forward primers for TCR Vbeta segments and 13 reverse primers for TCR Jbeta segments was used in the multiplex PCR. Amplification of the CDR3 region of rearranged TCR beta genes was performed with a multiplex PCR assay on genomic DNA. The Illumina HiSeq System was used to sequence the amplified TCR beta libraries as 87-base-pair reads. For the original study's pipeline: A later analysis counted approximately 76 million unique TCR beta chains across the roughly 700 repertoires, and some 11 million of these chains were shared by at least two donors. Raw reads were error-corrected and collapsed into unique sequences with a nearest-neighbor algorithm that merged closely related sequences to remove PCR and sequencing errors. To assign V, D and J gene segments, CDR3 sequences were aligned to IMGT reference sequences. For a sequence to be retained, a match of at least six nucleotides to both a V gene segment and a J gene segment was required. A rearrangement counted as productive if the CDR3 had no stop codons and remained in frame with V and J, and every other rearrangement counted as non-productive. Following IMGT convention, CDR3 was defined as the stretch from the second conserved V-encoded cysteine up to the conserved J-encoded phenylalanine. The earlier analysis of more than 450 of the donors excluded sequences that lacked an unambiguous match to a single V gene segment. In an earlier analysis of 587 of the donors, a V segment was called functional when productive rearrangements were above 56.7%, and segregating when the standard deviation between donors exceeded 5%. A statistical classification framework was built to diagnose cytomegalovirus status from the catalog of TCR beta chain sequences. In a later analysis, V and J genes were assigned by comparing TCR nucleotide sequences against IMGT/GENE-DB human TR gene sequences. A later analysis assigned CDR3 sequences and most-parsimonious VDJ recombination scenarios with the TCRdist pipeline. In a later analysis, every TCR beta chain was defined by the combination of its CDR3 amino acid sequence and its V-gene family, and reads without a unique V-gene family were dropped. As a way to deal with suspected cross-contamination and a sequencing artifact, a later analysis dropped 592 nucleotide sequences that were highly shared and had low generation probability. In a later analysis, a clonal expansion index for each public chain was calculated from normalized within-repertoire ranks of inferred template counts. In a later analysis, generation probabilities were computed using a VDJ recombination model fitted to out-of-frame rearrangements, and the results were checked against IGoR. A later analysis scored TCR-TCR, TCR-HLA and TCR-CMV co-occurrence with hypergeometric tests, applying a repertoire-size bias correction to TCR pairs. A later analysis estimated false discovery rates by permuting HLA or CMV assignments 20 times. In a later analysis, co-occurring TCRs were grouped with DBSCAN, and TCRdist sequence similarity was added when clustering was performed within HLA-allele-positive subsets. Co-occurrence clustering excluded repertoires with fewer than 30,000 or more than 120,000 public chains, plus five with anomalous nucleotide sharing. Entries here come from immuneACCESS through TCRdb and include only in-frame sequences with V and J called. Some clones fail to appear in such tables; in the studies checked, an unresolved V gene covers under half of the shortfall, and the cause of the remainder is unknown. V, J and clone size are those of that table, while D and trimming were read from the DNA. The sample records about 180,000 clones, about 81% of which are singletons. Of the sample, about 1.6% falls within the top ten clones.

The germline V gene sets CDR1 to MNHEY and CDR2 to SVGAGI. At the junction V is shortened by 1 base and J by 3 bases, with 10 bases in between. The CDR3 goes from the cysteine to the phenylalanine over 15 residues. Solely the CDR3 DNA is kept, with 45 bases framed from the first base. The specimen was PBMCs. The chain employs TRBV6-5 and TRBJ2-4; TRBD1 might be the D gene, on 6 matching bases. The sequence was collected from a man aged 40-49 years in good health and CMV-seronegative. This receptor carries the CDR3 CASSYWAGDKNIQYF. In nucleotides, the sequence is TGTGCCAGCAGTTACTGGGCAGGGGACAAAAACATTCAGTACTTC.